This is a list of T cell receptor beta chains from one sample in a study of T-cell memory formation after mild COVID-19. TCRdb passed the 5' RACE reads through MiXCR, listing each CDR3 protein once. The sample lists around 310,000 distinct CDR3 sequences, under 25% occurring once. Material for sequencing was PBMCs or a T cell subset sorted from them (not recorded which). Receptor source: a man aged 18 to 35 who had mild COVID-19 (a few samples of this study predate the infection). Cell type and time point are not known. CDR3s include the opening cysteine and the closing phenylalanine or tryptophan. Each record gives: CDR3 length, J gene, V gene, D gene, CDR3 protein. D genes are given only for firm matches.

14 TRBJ1-2 TRBV9 . CASSVTGANYGYTF
14 TRBJ2-3 TRBV12-3/TRBV12-4 . CASIREGSTDTQYF
21 TRBJ2-3 TRBV9 TRBD2 CASSVTPGLAGGRYATDTQYF
14 TRBJ1-1 TRBV9 . CASSVAWLNTEAFF
14 TRBJ2-3 TRBV27 . CASSTTRLTDTQYF
16 TRBJ2-2 TRBV7-6 . CASSLWSGTNTGELFF
14 TRBJ1-2 TRBV5-1 . CASSPGTVEGFYTF
12 TRBJ1-1 TRBV7-2 . CASSLGGAGAFF
15 TRBJ1-5 TRBV28 . CASSPLEGHNQPQHF
16 TRBJ1-5 TRBV11-2 . CASSRGTAYSNQPQHF
18 TRBJ1-2 TRBV4-3 TRBD1 CASSQAEPDRVLFYGYTF
14 TRBJ1-1 TRBV12-3/TRBV12-4 TRBD1 CASSRGQGVTEAFF
15 TRBJ1-4 TRBV4-2 TRBD1 CASSQPGQGDEKLFF
14 TRBJ1-1 TRBV5-1 . CASSFRVSSTEAFF
14 TRBJ2-3 TRBV10-3 TRBD2 CATSSGGASDTQYF
15 TRBJ1-1 TRBV7-8 . CASSLLGLVGSEAFF
15 TRBJ2-3 TRBV9 . CASSVGLGKTDTQYF
14 TRBJ2-5 TRBV27 . CASSPLVVAETQYF
20 TRBJ1-1 TRBV12-3/TRBV12-4 . CASSLDRWGGAQGENTEAFF
11 TRBJ2-1 TRBV12-3/TRBV12-4 . CASSSASEQFF
13 TRBJ1-1 TRBV7-2 . CASSPALETEAFF
15 TRBJ2-1 TRBV7-2 TRBD2 CATIRGGLFRHEQFF
15 TRBJ1-4 TRBV7-2 . CASSLVRQINEKLFF
13 TRBJ2-1 TRBV4-3 . CASSQDLGNEQFF
14 TRBJ1-6 TRBV3-1 . CASSPGRNNSPLHF
14 TRBJ2-7 TRBV3-1 . CASSQVGVSYEQYF
16 TRBJ2-1 TRBV11-2 . CASSHPKGGGLYEQFF
13 TRBJ1-4 TRBV5-5 . CASSWGHWEKLFF
14 TRBJ2-5 TRBV15 TRBD1 CATSRADRAGTQYF
18 TRBJ2-1 TRBV18 . CASSHWEIRMEPNNEQFF
12 TRBJ1-1 TRBV20-1 . CSAATVEPGAFF
16 TRBJ1-2 TRBV5-1 . CASSLESGQANYGYTF
17 TRBJ1-4 TRBV4-3 . CASSQQTSGPRGEKLFF
16 TRBJ2-7 TRBV21-1 . CASSKKDGRGAHEQYF
18 TRBJ1-1 TRBV23-1 TRBD1 CASSQAGDRGAGGTEAFF
14 TRBJ1-2 TRBV28 . CASSSGTPRAGYTF
16 TRBJ1-2 TRBV9 . CASSEFLHGGAYGYTF
14 TRBJ2-4 TRBV10-1 . CASSTGQAKNIQYF
14 TRBJ2-7 TRBV29-1 . CSVVWASQASEQYF